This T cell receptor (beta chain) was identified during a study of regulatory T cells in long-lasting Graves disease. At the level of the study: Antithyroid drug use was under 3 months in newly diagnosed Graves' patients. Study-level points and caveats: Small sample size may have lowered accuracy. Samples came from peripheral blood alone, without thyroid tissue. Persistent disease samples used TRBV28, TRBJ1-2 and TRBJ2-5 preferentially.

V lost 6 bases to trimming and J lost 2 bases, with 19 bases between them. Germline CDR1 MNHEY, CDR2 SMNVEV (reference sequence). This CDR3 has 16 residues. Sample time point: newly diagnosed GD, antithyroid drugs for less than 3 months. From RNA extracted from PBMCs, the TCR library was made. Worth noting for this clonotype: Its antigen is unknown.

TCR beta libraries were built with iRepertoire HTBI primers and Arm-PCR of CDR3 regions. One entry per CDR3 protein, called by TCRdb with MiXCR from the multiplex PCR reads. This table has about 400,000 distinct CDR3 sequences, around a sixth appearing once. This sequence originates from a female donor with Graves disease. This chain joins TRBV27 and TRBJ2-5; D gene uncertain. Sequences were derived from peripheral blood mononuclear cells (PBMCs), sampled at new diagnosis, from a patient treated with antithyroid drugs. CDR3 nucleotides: TGTGCCAGCAGCGAATTTAATCCCGCGAGACAAGAGACCCAGTACTTC. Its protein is CASSEFNPARQETQYF.